Sequencing of this T cell receptor beta chain was carried out in a study of cytotoxic CD8 clonotypes in ibrutinib-treated CLL. Overall study: Partial responders around 24, complete 2; approximately 12 progressed and about 15 stayed in remission by median roughly 6 years. The response samples were taken once patients had been treated for a median of about 12 months, range 6 to 36. Productive templates per sample averaged 255,043; productive rearrangements, more than 75,000. Notes on the study in general: Exceeding age-matched healthy donors, baseline clonality also tracked the counts of circulating CD8+ T cells.

As regards this clone: Its antigen is not known.

TCRdb keeps only in-frame clones here, not all; method: immunoSEQ multiplex PCR. The table includes 100,000 to 150,000 clones, over 75% detected once. Here the sequenced sample was PBMCs, taken after 24 months of ibrutinib treatment. This clonotype was obtained from a human donor with chronic lymphocytic leukemia.

Here the CDR3 DNA reads TGTGCCAGTAGGAGTGCGTACAATGAGCAGTTCTTC. Protein: CASRSAYNEQFF. This sequence joins TRBV19 and TRBJ2-1, with no clear D. The germline CDR1 and CDR2 sequences are LNHDA and SQIVND (reference sequence). Trimming took off 6 bases at V and 4 bases at J, with 7 bases between the two ends. CDR3 length equals 12 residues. The full variable domain, completed using reference TRBV19 and TRBJ2-1, is DGGITQSPKYLFRKEGQNVTLSCEQNLNHDAMYWYRQDPGQGLRLIYYSQIVNDFQKGDIAEGYSVSREKKESFPLTVTSAQKNPTAFYLCASRSAYNEQFFGPGTRLTVL.